This T cell receptor beta chain was found in a study of blood T cell repertoires in COVID-19. Study at large: Acute-phase and convalescent COVID-19 samples originated in the United States, Italy and Spain. T cells, B-cell-depleted T cells, or PBMCs supplied cDNA or gDNA.

Original handling: Cell counts per sample came from amplifying reference gene primers. Sequencing used immunoSEQ multiplex PCR; TCRdb keeps in-frame clones, though not all of them. Clone size and V and J calls were adopted from that table, with D and trimming inferred from the DNA. Here the sample spans approximately 320,000 clones, approximately 85% being singletons. This CDR3 spans 13 amino acids. The germline V gene has CDR1 SGDLS and CDR2 YYNGEE. V lost 0 bases and J lost 4, with 7 bases in between. The sequenced sample consisted of peripheral blood. The chain joins TRBV9 to TRBJ1-1; no reliable D call. The sequence was collected from a human donor in a cohort sampled during active COVID-19. The CDR3 DNA sequence: TGTGCCAGCAGCGTAGATTCGGGCACTGAAGCTTTCTTT. It codes for CASSVDSGTEAFF.